A selection of T cell receptor beta chains follows, all from one sample in a study of blood T cell repertoires in COVID-19. Assay used: immunoSEQ multiplex PCR; TCRdb lists only in-frame clones, some missing. The repertoire includes approximately 210,000 clones, 82% of them detected once, and 10% to 15% sits in the top ten. The sample taken for sequencing was PBMCs or T cells enriched from blood (not recorded which). The origin of the receptors is a man aged 35-49 years who had recovered from COVID-19. CDR3s include the opening cysteine and the closing phenylalanine or tryptophan. D genes are given only for firm matches. Some rows mark clone size as missing; the rest say once, few, many or name a class of expanded clone.

v_gene	abundance	d_gene	j_gene	CDR3aa	CDR3nt
TRBV19	-	-	TRBJ1-2	CASSIRPSGQGISNYGYTF	TGTGCCAGTAGTATTCGACCGAGTGGGCAGGGGATTTCGAACTATGGCTACACCTTC
TRBV27	-	TRBD1	TRBJ1-1	CASSPGTGKFTEAFF	TGTGCCAGCAGTCCGGGGACAGGGAAATTTACTGAAGCTTTCTTT
TRBV7-3	-	-	TRBJ2-3	CASSLNPGTDTQYF	TGTGCCAGCAGCTTGAACCCGGGAACAGATACGCAGTATTTT
TRBV7-2	-	-	TRBJ1-2	CASSLNGAGYTF	TGTGCCAGCAGCTTAAATGGGGCTGGCTACACCTTC
TRBV7-2	-	-	TRBJ2-1	CASSGGSGPTQFF	TGTGCCAGCAGCGGGGGTAGCGGCCCTACGCAGTTCTTC
TRBV5-4	-	TRBD2	TRBJ2-1	CASSLAYTGLAAYNEQFF	TGTGCCAGCAGCCTGGCCTATACGGGACTAGCAGCCTACAATGAGCAGTTCTTC
TRBV5-1	-	-	TRBJ2-4	CASSPSARGNIQYF	TGCGCCAGCAGCCCTTCGGCGCGGGGAAACATTCAGTACTTC
TRBV5-4	-	-	TRBJ1-6	CASSRGSPRNSPLHF	TGTGCCAGCAGCCGGGGGTCCCCACGAAATTCACCCCTCCACTTT
TRBV5-1	-	-	TRBJ1-1	CASSPVGGGDTEAFF	TGCGCCAGCAGCCCCGTTGGAGGAGGTGACACTGAAGCTTTCTTT
TRBV7-8	-	-	TRBJ2-1	CASSNPAERLYNEQFF	TGTGCCAGCAGCAATCCAGCGGAAAGACTCTACAATGAGCAGTTCTTC
TRBV7-9	few	-	TRBJ2-7	CASSSSRGAYEQYF	TGTGCCAGCAGCTCTTCCAGGGGGGCCTACGAGCAGTACTTC
TRBV18	-	TRBD1	TRBJ2-1	CASSTDRGVYNEQFF	TGTGCCAGCTCAACCGACAGGGGGGTTTACAATGAGCAGTTCTTC
TRBV19	-	TRBD1	TRBJ1-2	CASKEVRDRARYGYTF	TGTGCCAGTAAGGAGGTACGGGACAGGGCTAGATATGGCTACACCTTC
TRBV25-1	-	-	TRBJ1-3	CASSDGGPGNTIYF	TGTGCCAGCAGTGACGGGGGGCCTGGAAACACCATATATTTT
TRBV12-3/TRBV12-4	-	TRBD1	TRBJ2-4	CASSLGTGYIQYF	TGTGCCAGCAGCTTAGGGACAGGGTACATTCAGTACTTC
TRBV6-5	-	TRBD1	TRBJ2-3	CATNRQGAPDTQYF	TGTGCCACGAACAGACAGGGGGCCCCAGATACGCAGTATTTT
TRBV30	-	-	TRBJ2-5	CAWSVSSLETQYF	TGTGCCTGGAGTGTGTCGTCTTTAGAGACCCAGTACTTC
TRBV11-2	-	-	TRBJ2-3	CASSLQGGNTDTQYF	TGTGCCAGCAGCTTACAGGGCGGGAACACAGATACGCAGTATTTT